Following are 15 T cell receptor beta chains from one sample sequenced in a study of shared clonotypes between healthy human individuals (dated by TCRdb to 2019 to 2021). The library was made by the immunoSEQ multiplex PCR assay. In TCRdb, the immuneACCESS table is reduced to in-frame sequences with V and J assigned. These tables do not hold every clone; where another copy was compared, an unresolved V gene accounts for under half, and the others remain unexplained. Recorded for this sample are some 2 million clones; about 95% of them occurred a single time. The ten largest clones capture roughly 0.13% of the sample. The sequenced sample was naive CD4+ T cells sorted from blood. In light of the paper, this sample's cell subset or site label describes: CD45RA+ positively selected. The receptor set was obtained from a man younger than 30 in good health.

On this clone: The same CDR3 can be traced to other DNA sequences in this sample. The chain has TRBV19 and TRBJ2-3, with D possibly matching TRBD2 (5 bases). The CDR3 runs to 13 residues. The germline V and J ends were trimmed by 3 bases and 4 bases, with 8 bases remaining between them. Germline-derived CDR1 and CDR2 are LNHDA and SQIVND (reference sequence). The CDR3 loop reads CASSIPGADTQYF. In DNA form, the CDR3 reads TGTGCCAGTAGTATCCCCGGGGCAGATACGCAGTATTTT.

V usage is TRBV6-5 and J usage is TRBJ2-3; D is undetermined. CDR1 MNHEY and CDR2 SVGAGI come from the germline V gene. V lost 0 bases and J 6 bases, leaving 13 bases between the germline ends. The CDR3 length is 15 residues. The CDR3 nucleotides read TGTGCCAGCAGTTACTCAAAAGTTCCCTCGGATACGCAGTATTTT. Residues: CASSYSKVPSDTQYF.

V is TRBV6-1 and J is TRBJ1-4, with D unclear. Germline lookup yields CDR1 MNHNS and CDR2 SASEGT. CDR3 length: 16 amino acids. The V end was cut by 2 bases, the J end by 6 bases, with 16 bases between. The CDR3 here is CASSEQPLGVDEKLFF. The CDR3 DNA is TGTGCCAGCAGTGAACAGCCCCTCGGGGTCGATGAAAAACTGTTTTTT.

The chain links TRBV5-6 to TRBJ2-7; D gene unclear. Germline CDR1 and CDR2: SGHDT and YYEEEE. V was clipped by 0 bases and J by 3 bases, with 10 bases between them. The CDR3 extends over 14 amino acids. The CDR3 here is CASSLGDKNYEQYF. The CDR3 nucleotides read TGTGCCAGCAGCTTGGGAGACAAGAACTACGAGCAGTACTTC. Full variable domain (outside the CDR3, taken from reference TRBV5-6 and TRBJ2-7): DAGVTQSPTHLIKTRGQQVTLRCSPKSGHDTVSWYQQALGQGPQFIFQYYEEEERQRGNFPDRFSGHQFPNYSSELNVNALLLGDSALYLCASSLGDKNYEQYFGPGTRLTVT.

The V gene is TRBV18, the J gene TRBJ2-7; D is ambiguous. Germline V gene sequence: CDR1 KGHSH, CDR2 LQKENI. This CDR3 contains 15 residues. Trimming removed 0 bases from V and 3 bases from J, with 12 bases in between. CDR3: CASSPPGNNGYEQYF. The CDR3 DNA reads as TGTGCCAGCTCACCACCGGGGAATAATGGCTACGAGCAGTACTTC. The complete variable domain, with remaining parts taken from reference TRBV18 and TRBJ2-7, reads NAGVMQNPRHLVRRRGQEARLRCSPMKGHSHVYWYRQLPEEGLKFMVYLQKENIIDESGMPKERFSAEFPKEGPSILRIQQVVRGDSAAYFCASSPPGNNGYEQYFGPGTRLTVT.

The V gene is TRBV6-4, the J gene TRBJ1-6; 7 bases are a match to TRBD1. The trim removed 4 bases at V and 9 bases at J, leaving 3 bases unmatched. The CDR3 spans 13 residues. CDR1 MRHNA and CDR2 SNTAGT come from the germline V gene. The CDR3 loop is CASSAAGGSPLHF. In nucleotides, the CDR3 is TGTGCCAGCAGTGCTGCAGGGGGTTCACCCCTCCACTTT.

This clone has only one observation. This sample includes further DNA sequences coding for the same CDR3. This chain links TRBV5-1 with TRBJ1-1; 8 bases line up with TRBD1. The CDR3 consists of 15 residues. CDR1 is SGHRS, CDR2 YFSETQ, per germline. V trimming: 0 bases; J trimming: 1 base; junction bases outside the gene matches: 2. DNA for the CDR3: TGCGCCAGCAGCTTGGCGGGGACAGGGAACACTGAAGCTTTCTTT. Residues: CASSLAGTGNTEAFF.

The CDR3 DNA reads TGTGCCAGCAGTTACTCCCGACAGGGGTTTAACTATGGCTACACCTTC. Protein: CASSYSRQGFNYGYTF. The rearrangement links TRBV6-5 to TRBJ1-2; 8 bases map to TRBD1. J was trimmed by 1 base and V by 0 bases; bases with no gene match: 4. In germline, CDR1 is MNHEY, CDR2 SVGAGI. This CDR3 contains 16 residues.

This chain connects TRBV2 to TRBJ2-7; 11 nucleotides match TRBD2. CDR1 is SNHLY and CDR2 is FYNNEI in the germline V gene. CDR3 length equals 15 residues. V lost 1 base, J lost 2 bases, and 1 base stayed unmatched. In DNA, the CDR3 is TGTGCCAGCAGTGAAGTACTAGCGGGAGCCTACGAGCAGTACTTC. It specifies CASSEVLAGAYEQYF.

The chain uses TRBV7-2 and TRBJ1-4; 8 bases match TRBD1. The CDR3 contains 15 residues. CDR1 and CDR2 from the germline V gene are SGHTA and FQGNSA. After removal of 3 bases from V and 8 bases from J, the junction contained 8 bases not matched to a gene. The CDR3 DNA sequence: TGTGCCAGCAGCTTGACAGGGGCTGCGGTAGAAAAACTGTTTTTT. Its protein is CASSLTGAAVEKLFF.

V and J are TRBV7-9 and TRBJ1-2; D not certain. V lost 4 bases, J lost 7 bases, and 13 bases lay in between. The germline gives CDR1 SEHNR, CDR2 FQNEAQ (reference sequence). This CDR3 is 13 amino acids long. The CDR3 region has the DNA TGTGCCAGCAGCTCGTTGGGTTCGACTGGCTACACCTTC. It translates to CASSSLGSTGYTF.

The J gene is TRBJ1-4, the V gene TRBV11-2; 9 bases agree with TRBD1. The V gene's germline CDR1 is SGHAT and CDR2 FQNNGV. The CDR3 runs to 15 residues. The trim removed 3 bases at V and 8 bases at J, leaving 7 bases unmatched. As DNA, the CDR3 is TGTGCCAGCAGCTTTCGACAGGGGGTGAGGGAAAAACTGTTTTTT. Its protein is CASSFRQGVREKLFF.

The chain is built from TRBV7-2 and TRBJ2-3; possible D gene TRBD2, 6 bases. CDR3 length equals 16 residues. Between the trimmed V and J ends, which lost 3 bases and 2 bases, there was a span of 15 bases. Germline V lookup: CDR1 SGHTA, CDR2 FQGNSA. The DNA for the CDR3 is TGTGCCAGCAGCTTGGGATTTCTAGCGATCACAGATACGCAGTATTTT. It encodes CASSLGFLAITDTQYF.

This chain connects TRBV5-6 to TRBJ1-2; D is unresolved. The V gene lost 4 bases and the J gene lost 2 bases, with 12 bases spanning the gap. Germline V gene lookup returns CDR1 SGHDT and CDR2 YYEEEE. The CDR3 loop spans 14 amino acids. CDR3 protein: CASSLLTLNYGYTF. CDR3 coding DNA: TGTGCCAGCAGCCTGCTAACCCTAAACTATGGCTACACCTTC.

About this clone: The same CDR3 is also encoded by other DNA sequences in this sample. This chain joins TRBV2 and TRBJ1-4; 7 bases line up with TRBD1. The CDR3 has 15 amino acids. Unmatched junction bases numbered 2, after V lost 4 bases and J lost 0 bases. CDR1 is SNHLY and CDR2 is FYNNEI in the germline V gene. As DNA, the CDR3 is TGTGCCAGCAGTGGACAGGGAGCAACTAATGAAAAACTGTTTTTT. This codes for CASSGQGATNEKLFF.